This TCR beta chain was captured in a study of CD8 T cells in ankylosing spondylitis. Germline V gene lookup returns CDR1 MNHNS and CDR2 SASEGT. CDR3 length: 13 residues. The V end was cut by 6 bases, the J end by 10 bases, with 16 bases between. Worth noting for this clonotype: A much larger clonotype is one base distant, so this may be a read error. No conserved phenylalanine or tryptophan ends this CDR3, so it is likely a read error.

In making TCR beta libraries, quantitative 5'-RACE with molecular barcodes was used. TCRdb re-analysed the 5' RACE reads in MiXCR, keeping a single row per CDR3 protein. The data hold about 240,000 distinct CDR3 sequences, with around 7.8% observed a single time. The chain couples TRBV6-1 to TRBJ2-1; D gene unclear. The receptor comes from a male donor with ankylosing spondylitis or in good health (not recorded which). Sequenced: blood, either unsorted or a sorted T cell fraction (not recorded which). CDR3 amino acids: CASRPPGQPEQFL. CDR3 in DNA: TGTGCCAGCAGACCCCCCGGGCAACCAGAGCAGTTCCTC.